The next 6 T cell receptor beta chains were all read from a single sample in a study of blood T cell repertoires in COVID-19 (TCRdb year 2020). Library preparation was by the immunoSEQ multiplex PCR assay. As stored in TCRdb, this immuneACCESS dataset retains in-frame rearrangements with V and J assigned. A fraction of the clones does not appear; measured against another copy, unresolved V genes explain less than half of the discrepancy, and the remainder lacks a known reason. In all, the sample holds about 98,000 clones, and around 90% of those were seen once. The ten largest clones represent approximately 5.6% of the sample. The sequenced material came from peripheral blood. The receptors derive from a woman aged 45-60 years with COVID-19, enrolled during active disease.

This clone appeared a single time. The J gene is TRBJ1-2, the V gene TRBV6-5; perhaps TRBD1 as D (5 bases). Deletions cut 8 bases from V and 4 bases from J, with 14 bases between. The length of the CDR3 is 13 residues. Germline V gene sequence: CDR1 MNHEY, CDR2 SVGAGI. The CDR3 region is CASAYGAFYGYTF. CDR3 nucleotide sequence: TGTGCCAGCGCCTATGGGGCCTTCTATGGCTACACCTTC.

This clone came up a few times. The genes are TRBV7-9 and TRBJ1-1; no clear D gene. CDR1 and CDR2 (germline): SEHNR, FQNEAQ (reference sequence). The CDR3 spans 15 residues. V lost 0 bases and J lost 1, with 9 bases in between. The CDR3 region has the DNA TGTGCCAGCAGCTTAGCTTACTCGCAGAACACTGAAGCTTTCTTT. Encoded protein: CASSLAYSQNTEAFF.

J is TRBJ1-1 and V is TRBV7-2, with TRBD1 as a possible D gene (5 bases). The CDR3 length is 15 residues. From germline, CDR1 is SGHTA and CDR2 FQGNSA. V lost 2 bases and J lost 0, with 10 bases in between. In DNA, the CDR3 is TGTGCCAGCAGCTTAACAGGACGGGTGAACACTGAAGCTTTCTTT. It is translated as CASSLTGRVNTEAFF.

This clone was seen just once. V and J are TRBV5-4 and TRBJ2-5; D not resolved. The V gene's germline CDR1 is SGHNT and CDR2 YYREEE (reference sequence). The CDR3 extends over 14 amino acids. Between the trimmed V and J ends, which lost 1 base and 2 bases, there was a span of 9 bases. The CDR3 sequence is CASSLWQAQETQYF. CDR3 DNA: TGTGCCAGCAGCTTGTGGCAGGCTCAAGAGACCCAGTACTTC.

This chain links TRBV5-4 with TRBJ1-2, with 8 bases lining up with TRBD1. Trimming at V came to 4 bases and at J to 8 bases, leaving 4 bases not matched to a gene. Per the germline V gene, CDR1 is SGHNT and CDR2 is YYREEE (reference sequence). The CDR3 runs to 12 residues. CDR3 protein: CASSMTGVGYTF. CDR3 bases: TGTGCCAGCAGCATGACAGGGGTCGGCTACACCTTC.

The chain has TRBV2 and TRBJ1-5; TRBD1 matches 7 bases. CDR1 SNHLY and CDR2 FYNNEI come from the germline V gene. This CDR3 comprises 14 residues. The junction had 3 bases not matched to a gene; V was cut back by 1 base and J by 6 bases. The CDR3, as DNA: TGTGCCAGCAGTGAAGTCACAGGGGCTCAGCCCCAGCATTTT. Translation: CASSEVTGAQPQHF. Combining the CDR3 with reference TRBV2 and TRBJ1-5 gives the whole variable domain EPEVTQTPSHQVTQMGQEVILRCVPISNHLYFYWYRQILGQKVEFLVSFYNNEISEKSEIFDDQFSVERPDGSNFTLKIRSTKLEDSAMYFCASSEVTGAQPQHFGDGTRLSIL.